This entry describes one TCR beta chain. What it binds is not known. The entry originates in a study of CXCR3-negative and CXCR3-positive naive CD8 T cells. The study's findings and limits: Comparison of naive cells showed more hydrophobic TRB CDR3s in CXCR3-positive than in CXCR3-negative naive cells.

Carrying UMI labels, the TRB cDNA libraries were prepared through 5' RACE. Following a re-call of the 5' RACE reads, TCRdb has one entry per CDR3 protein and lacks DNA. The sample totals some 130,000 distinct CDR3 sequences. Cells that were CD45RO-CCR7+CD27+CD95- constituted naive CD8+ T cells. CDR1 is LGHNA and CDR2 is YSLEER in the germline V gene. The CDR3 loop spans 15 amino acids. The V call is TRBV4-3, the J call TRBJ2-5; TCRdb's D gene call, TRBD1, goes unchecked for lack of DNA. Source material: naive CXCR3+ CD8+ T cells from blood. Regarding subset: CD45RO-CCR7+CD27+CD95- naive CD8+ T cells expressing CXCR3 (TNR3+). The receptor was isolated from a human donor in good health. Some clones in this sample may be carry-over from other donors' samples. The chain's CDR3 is CASSQAWGGAETQYF.